Listed below are T cell receptor beta chains from one sample, sequenced in a study of OX40 agonist ivuxolimab in advanced cancers. Sequencing used immunoSEQ multiplex PCR; TCRdb keeps in-frame clones, though not all of them. The sample lists fewer than 90,000 clones; roughly nine tenths were seen once. The material was CD4+ or CD8+ T cells sorted from blood, obtained in a trial of the OX40 agonist ivuxolimab. All receptors come from an adult with an advanced solid tumor such as melanoma, head and neck, liver or kidney cancer. The conserved cysteine and the conserved F or W are not part of the CDR3 here. Fields, in order: V gene, D gene, CDR3 protein. The D gene is left open where the match is weak.

v_gene: TRBV28
d_gene: TRBD2
CDR3aa: ASSGKGGYNEQF

v_gene: TRBV6-5
d_gene: .
CDR3aa: ASKETDYGYT

v_gene: TRBV18
d_gene: .
CDR3aa: ASSPTSGGSGNTIY

v_gene: TRBV30
d_gene: .
CDR3aa: AWIRRNTGELF

v_gene: TRBV10-3
d_gene: TRBD1
CDR3aa: AISTGEEGNQPQH

v_gene: TRBV4-1
d_gene: .
CDR3aa: ASSQTGPRTEAF

v_gene: TRBV6-5
d_gene: TRBD1
CDR3aa: ASSSPGTGGKQY

v_gene: TRBV9
d_gene: .
CDR3aa: ASSVAFSADSYEQY

v_gene: TRBV10-2
d_gene: .
CDR3aa: ASSDYAGLELYEQY

v_gene: TRBV9
d_gene: .
CDR3aa: ASSVLTGTDTQY

v_gene: TRBV5-4
d_gene: .
CDR3aa: ASSVGGRTGELF

v_gene: TRBV11-2
d_gene: .
CDR3aa: ASSLGTARSGYT

v_gene: TRBV6-6
d_gene: .
CDR3aa: ASSEGYEQY

v_gene: TRBV7-2
d_gene: TRBD1
CDR3aa: ASSLVNRGVGSPLH

v_gene: TRBV11-3
d_gene: TRBD2
CDR3aa: ASVSGRWGEQY

v_gene: TRBV28
d_gene: .
CDR3aa: ASSPHHLQGAHYT

v_gene: TRBV5-1
d_gene: .
CDR3aa: ASSLGSGSGDTQY

v_gene: TRBV19
d_gene: .
CDR3aa: ASTRGPTNLQPQH

v_gene: TRBV27
d_gene: .
CDR3aa: ASRHTRATNEKLF

v_gene: TRBV27
d_gene: TRBD2
CDR3aa: ASRAGVTSYEQY

v_gene: TRBV6-1
d_gene: TRBD2
CDR3aa: ASSVSGTSGTSDTQY

v_gene: TRBV2
d_gene: TRBD2
CDR3aa: ASRATSGIETQY

v_gene: TRBV28
d_gene: TRBD1
CDR3aa: ASSIPGQGYEQY

v_gene: TRBV28
d_gene: TRBD2
CDR3aa: ASWLSGHDNEQF

v_gene: TRBV19
d_gene: .
CDR3aa: ASRAARVSGYT

v_gene: TRBV7-3
d_gene: .
CDR3aa: ASSSSGNTGELF

v_gene: TRBV15
d_gene: .
CDR3aa: ATSIYSMTAGETQY

v_gene: TRBV23-1
d_gene: .
CDR3aa: ATAGNTIY

v_gene: TRBV5-1
d_gene: TRBD1
CDR3aa: ASSKNTGDGAIYGYT